One and the same sample provided the 17 T cell receptor beta chains below, sequenced in a study of T cell responses to AZD1222 COVID-19 vaccine (dated by TCRdb to 2020 to 2023). The library was prepared using the immunoSEQ multiplex PCR assay. The source is immuneACCESS, and TCRdb retained only in-frame sequences with V and J called. Part of the clones is not carried over; for the studies checked, unresolved V genes explain less than half of this, and the remainder is unexplained. This sample lists about 77,000 clones; 92% were detected once. The ten largest make up 4.7% of the sample. The sample's time point label, in plain terms: about 28 days (+/-7) after the second vaccine dose. The sample was peripheral blood, taken 28 days after the second AZD1222 dose. Receptors originate from an adult who received the AZD1222 COVID-19 vaccine.

This chain links TRBV21-1 with TRBJ2-2. TRBV21-1 is reported as a pseudogene. CDR3 length: 15 amino acids. The CDR3 spells CASSQTSPNTGELFF. CDR3 nucleotides: TGTGCCAGCAGCCAGACCAGTCCAAACACCGGGGAGCTGTTTTTT.

The chain carries TRBV11-3 and TRBJ1-3, with D possibly being TRBD1 (5 bases). Trimming left V 5 bases short and J 3 bases short, with 20 bases between. The CDR3 has 17 amino acids. The V gene's germline CDR1 is SGHNT and CDR2 YENEEA. CDR3 bases: TGTGCCAGCAGCCCATTCCGTAGTAGCCAGGGTGGAAACACCATATATTTT. Translated: CASSPFRSSQGGNTIYF.

With respect to this clone: Mismatch with germline at one junction end may stem from a read error. The CDR3 DNA reads as TGCGCCAGCAGTTTGGGGGGTACGGGGACTGAAGCTTTCTTT. This translates into CASSLGGTGTEAFF. The chain links TRBV5-1 to TRBJ1-1; weak D call: TRBD1 (5 bases). CDR3 length: 14 residues. Germline loops: CDR1 SGHRS, CDR2 YFSETQ.

The chain has TRBV20-1 and TRBJ2-7; 10 nucleotides agree with TRBD1. CDR3 length: 15 residues. Trimming took 3 bases from V and 5 from J; bases not matched to a gene: 10. Germline values: CDR1 DFQATT, CDR2 SNEGSKA (reference sequence). DNA of the CDR3: TGCAGTGCTAGTCGATCGGACAGGGGGTGGAACGAGCAGTACTTC. It is translated as CSASRSDRGWNEQYF.

This clone was detected only once. This rearrangement joins TRBV11-3 to TRBJ2-1, with D perhaps TRBD1 (5 bases). With 5 bases removed from V and 6 bases from J, the gap between germline ends came to 17 bases. Germline CDR1 is SGHNT and CDR2 is YENEEA. This CDR3 has 15 amino acids. The CDR3 DNA sequence: TGTGCCAGCAGCCCCACCAGGGCCACAGCCAATGAGCAGTTCTTC. Protein product: CASSPTRATANEQFF. Based on the CDR3 plus reference TRBV11-3 and TRBJ2-1, the full variable domain is EAGVVQSPRYKIIEKKQPVAFWCNPISGHNTLYWYLQNLGQGPELLIRYENEEAVDDSQLPKDRFSAERLKGVDSTLKIQPAELGDSAVYLCASSPTRATANEQFFGPGTRLTVL.

The chain employs TRBV19 and TRBJ2-2; TRBD1 aligns across 7 bases. The CDR3 has 16 residues. The trim removed 6 bases at V and 1 base at J, leaving 8 bases unmatched. CDR1 LNHDA and CDR2 SQIVND come from the germline V gene (reference sequence). As DNA, the CDR3 is TGTGCCAGTAGCTCCGACAGGGAACTGAACACCGGGGAGCTGTTTTTT. Its protein is CASSSDRELNTGELFF.

The chain couples TRBV11-3 to TRBJ2-1; D not resolved. CDR1 and CDR2 from the germline V gene are SGHNT and YENEEA. V lost 0 bases and J 3 bases, leaving 6 bases between the germline ends. The CDR3 loop spans 14 amino acids. DNA of the CDR3: TGTGCCAGCAGCTTAGACGGATTCTACAATGAGCAGTTCTTC. Translating it yields CASSLDGFYNEQFF.

The J gene is TRBJ2-5, the V gene TRBV5-4; TRBD2 aligns across 8 bases. Germline lookup yields CDR1 SGHNT and CDR2 YYREEE (reference sequence). J lost 2 bases, V lost 5 bases, and 5 bases had no gene match. The CDR3 has 14 amino acids. The DNA for the CDR3 is TGTGCCAGCAGTACGGGAGGGTGGCAAGAGACCCAGTACTTC. Its translation is CASSTGGWQETQYF. Full variable domain (remainder filled in from reference TRBV5-4 and TRBJ2-5): ETGVTQSPTHLIKTRGQQVTLRCSSQSGHNTVSWYQQALGQGPQFIFQYYREEENGRGNFPPRFSGLQFPNYSSELNVNALELDDSALYLCASSTGGWQETQYFGPGTRLLVL.

The V and J genes are TRBV5-4 and TRBJ1-4, with 7 bases identical to TRBD1. V was clipped by 5 bases and J by 6 bases; unmatched bases: 25. Germline values: CDR1 SGHNT, CDR2 YYREEE (reference sequence). The CDR3 covers 20 residues. The CDR3 here is CASSPPTGVRQREGDEKLFF. In nucleotides, the CDR3 is TGTGCCAGCAGTCCGCCAACAGGGGTCAGGCAGCGAGAAGGGGATGAAAAACTGTTTTTT.

The chain uses TRBV5-6 and TRBJ1-4; a possible D gene is TRBD1 (6 bases). Trimming left V 2 bases short and J 7 bases short, with 18 bases between. This CDR3 spans 16 amino acids. Germline CDR1 is SGHDT and CDR2 is YYEEEE. For the CDR3, the DNA is TGTGCCAGCAGCTTAGGGGGTCCCACGGTCGGTGAAAAACTGTTTTTT. Its translation is CASSLGGPTVGEKLFF.

V gene TRBV5-4 combines with J gene TRBJ2-5, with 8 bases fitting TRBD2. J lost 5 bases, V lost 1 base, and 10 bases had no gene match. The CDR3 covers 16 residues. Germline lookup yields CDR1 SGHNT and CDR2 YYREEE (reference sequence). CDR3: CASSLRTGTRAETQYF. The CDR3 nucleotides read TGTGCCAGCAGCTTGAGAACCGGGACTAGGGCGGAGACCCAGTACTTC.

The gene calls are TRBV7-9 and TRBJ2-5; D is perhaps TRBD1 (6 bases). The CDR3 spans 14 residues. V was trimmed by 5 bases and J by 4 bases, leaving 14 bases between them. Germline CDR1 and CDR2: SEHNR and FQNEAQ (reference sequence). The CDR3 region is CASSPDRNRETQYF. The CDR3 DNA follows: TGTGCCAGCAGCCCTGACAGGAACCGAGAGACCCAGTACTTC.

The V gene is TRBV13, the J gene TRBJ2-7; TRBD1 matches at 8 bases. The CDR3 length is 15 residues. V gave up 5 bases and J gave up 2 bases; unmatched junction bases: 8. Germline V gene lookup returns CDR1 PRHDT and CDR2 FYEKMQ (reference sequence). Here the CDR3 reads CASSPRQGITYEQYF. CDR3 coding DNA: TGTGCCAGCAGCCCGCGACAGGGGATAACCTACGAGCAGTACTTC.

The rearrangement links TRBV5-1 to TRBJ2-3; D might be TRBD2 (6 bases). Germline V lookup: CDR1 SGHRS, CDR2 YFSETQ. The CDR3 totals 15 residues. Trimming shortened V by 1 base and J by 0 bases, and 9 bases separated the two germline ends. The CDR3 DNA is TGCGCCAGCAGCTTGTCAGGGACTAGCACAGATACGCAGTATTTT. Translated: CASSLSGTSTDTQYF. The full variable domain, rest sourced from reference TRBV5-1 and TRBJ2-3, is KAGVTQTPRYLIKTRGQQVTLSCSPISGHRSVSWYQQTPGQGLQFLFEYFSETQRNKGNFPGRFSGRQFSNSRSEMNVSTLELGDSALYLCASSLSGTSTDTQYFGPGTRLTVL.

The rearrangement uses TRBV28 and TRBJ2-7; D unclear. The CDR3 runs 12 residues. Germline-derived CDR1 and CDR2 are MDHEN and SYDVKM. V lost 3 bases and J 0 bases, leaving 3 bases between the germline ends. In nucleotides, the CDR3 is TGTGCCAGCAGTTTCATCTCCTACGAGCAGTACTTC. It specifies CASSFISYEQYF.

The chain carries TRBV6-1 and TRBJ1-6; maybe TRBD1 (6 bases). Trimming left V 0 bases short and J 6 bases short, with 9 bases between. The CDR3 loop spans 15 amino acids. From germline, CDR1 is MNHNS and CDR2 SASEGT. CDR3 protein: CASSEALGANSPLHF. CDR3 DNA: TGTGCCAGCAGTGAAGCGCTGGGGGCTAATTCACCCCTCCACTTT.

V is TRBV28 and J is TRBJ1-1; D is unclear. Trimming removed 2 bases at V and 4 bases at J, with 14 bases between. Per germline, CDR1 MDHEN and CDR2 SYDVKM. The CDR3 is 15 residues long. As DNA, the CDR3 is TGTGCCAGCAGTTTAGGTGGCAGATTATCCACTGAAGCTTTCTTT. This sequence encodes CASSLGGRLSTEAFF.